The 27 T cell receptor beta chains given below trace back to one sample, sequenced in a study of cytomegalovirus exposure and HLA in healthy donors. Vbeta (60) and Jbeta (13) primers were used in the PCR. Sequencing was performed with immunoSEQ multiplex PCR; in TCRdb, only in-frame clones are kept and a portion is missing. The table includes 130,000 or so clones, roughly 70% detected once. The sequencing input was PBMCs. These receptors originate from a man in his forties in good health and CMV-seropositive.

The chain is built from TRBV10-3 and TRBJ2-5, with 8 bases identical to TRBD1. The J call may be faulty, since TRBJ2-7 better matches the DNA end. Germline-derived CDR1 and CDR2 are ENHRY and SYGVKD. There are 13 residues in the CDR3. The CDR3 protein is CAISKHDRGEQYF. CDR3 DNA: TGTGCCATCAGTAAACACGACAGGGGCGAGCAGTACTTC.

This clone is a singleton in its sample. The CDR3 nucleotides are TGTGCCAGCAGCCAGGGACTAGCGGGATGGGGCACAGATACGCAGTATTTT. It encodes CASSQGLAGWGTDTQYF. The rearrangement joins TRBV14 to TRBJ2-3, with 13 nucleotides matching TRBD2. J gave up 1 base and V 3 bases, and 4 bases lay outside the gene matches. This CDR3 contains 17 residues. Germline V gene lookup returns CDR1 SGHDN and CDR2 FVKESK.

J is TRBJ2-1 and V is TRBV6-5, with TRBD1 matching 7 bases. Germline V gene data show CDR1 as MNHEY and CDR2 as SVGAGI. The CDR3 contains 15 residues. Trimming removed 2 bases from V and 6 bases from J; junction bases left unmatched: 7. The CDR3 DNA is TGTGCCAGCAGTTACAAGACAGGGTACGGCAATGAGCAGTTCTTC. Translated, it gives CASSYKTGYGNEQFF.

This rearrangement joins TRBV4-1 to TRBJ2-7, with TRBD2 matching 7 bases. With V trimmed by 1 base and J by 3 bases, 9 bases remained unmatched. This CDR3 is 16 amino acids long. The germline gives CDR1 MGHRA, CDR2 YSYEKL. Here the CDR3 reads CASSQAPGRGGYEQYF. In nucleotides, the CDR3 is TGCGCCAGCAGCCAAGCGCCGGGGAGGGGAGGCTACGAGCAGTACTTC.

The V call is TRBV18, the J call TRBJ1-2, with TRBD1 identical over 8 bases. There are 13 residues in the CDR3. V gave up 3 bases and J gave up 8 bases; unmatched junction bases: 5. The germline V gene has CDR1 KGHSH and CDR2 LQKENI. The CDR3 region has the DNA TGTGCCAGCTCACCGGACAGGGCTAAGGGCTACACCTTC. Encoded protein: CASSPDRAKGYTF. The full variable domain, its missing parts supplied by reference TRBV18 and TRBJ1-2, is NAGVMQNPRHLVRRRGQEARLRCSPMKGHSHVYWYRQLPEEGLKFMVYLQKENIIDESGMPKERFSAEFPKEGPSILRIQQVVRGDSAAYFCASSPDRAKGYTFGSGTRLTVV.

The chain combines TRBV9 with TRBJ1-4; D possibly corresponds to TRBD1 (6 bases). Between the trimmed V and J ends, which lost 4 bases and 7 bases, there was a span of 17 bases. Looked up from germline, CDR1 is SGDLS and CDR2 is YYNGEE. The CDR3 consists of 15 residues. CDR3 in amino acids: CASSPPYRDTEKLFF. The DNA of the CDR3 is TGTGCCAGCAGCCCCCCATACAGGGATACTGAAAAACTGTTTTTT.

This rearrangement joins TRBV7-9 to TRBJ2-7; 8 nucleotides line up with TRBD1. CDR1 is SEHNR, CDR2 FQNEAQ, per germline (reference sequence). The trim removed 4 bases at V and 4 bases at J, leaving 3 bases unmatched. CDR3 length equals 13 residues. This CDR3 reads CASSSDRVYEQYF. CDR3 in DNA: TGTGCCAGCAGCTCGGACAGGGTATACGAGCAGTACTTC.

The chain combines TRBV9 with TRBJ2-2, with 8 bases that match TRBD2. This CDR3 comprises 15 residues. The trim removed 3 bases at V and 5 bases at J, leaving 6 bases unmatched. Germline CDR1 reads SGDLS; CDR2 reads YYNGEE. CDR3 sequence reads: CASSAGTSSTGELFF. The CDR3 nucleotides are TGTGCCAGCAGCGCCGGGACTAGTTCGACCGGGGAGCTGTTTTTT.

V and J are TRBV19 and TRBJ1-5, with 9 bases fitting TRBD1. V lost 6 bases and J lost 7; bases outside the gene matches: 7. CDR1 and CDR2 (germline): LNHDA, SQIVND (reference sequence). The CDR3 is made up of 14 amino acids. CDR3 coding DNA: TGTGCCAGTAGGACGGGGACAGGGAACCAGCCCCAGCATTTT. Its protein is CASRTGTGNQPQHF.

The chain combines TRBV18 with TRBJ1-1; D uncertain. The CDR3 loop spans 13 amino acids. Germline values: CDR1 KGHSH, CDR2 LQKENI. V was clipped by 6 bases and J by 1 base, with 9 bases between them. CDR3 DNA: TGTGCCAGCTCCCTAGGAACGAACACTGAAGCTTTCTTT. This gives the protein CASSLGTNTEAFF.

V usage is TRBV7-8 and J usage is TRBJ2-3; 7 bases map to TRBD1. The CDR3 runs 16 residues. Germline CDR1 reads SGHVS; CDR2 reads FQNEAQ. The V and J ends lost 5 bases and 3 bases, in that order; junction bases with no gene match: 11. The CDR3 spells CASSPYGTRGTDTQYF. For the CDR3, the DNA is TGTGCCAGCAGCCCCTATGGGACCAGGGGGACAGATACGCAGTATTTT.

This chain connects TRBV1 to TRBJ2-1; the table calls TRBD2, which could not be checked here. TRBV1 is flagged as a pseudogene. The CDR3 totals 17 residues. CDR3 DNA sequence: TGCACCAGCAGCCAAGCCCGGGTGCTAGCGGGGTACAATGAGCAGTTCTTC. This sequence encodes CTSSQARVLAGYNEQFF.

The J gene is TRBJ1-5, the V gene TRBV30; 10 nucleotides align to TRBD1. Trimming removed 2 bases from V and 3 bases from J; junction bases left unmatched: 7. Germline V gives CDR1 GTSNPN, CDR2 SVGIG (reference sequence). CDR3 size: 16 residues. As DNA, the CDR3 is TGTGCCTGGAGTAAAAGGGACAGGGGTTACAATCAGCCCCAGCATTTT. This gives the protein CAWSKRDRGYNQPQHF.

The chain is built from TRBV11-2 and TRBJ2-7, with TRBD2 matching 10 bases. V shed 2 bases and J 3 bases; nucleotides not matched to a gene: 4. The CDR3 length is 15 residues. CDR1 SGHAT and CDR2 FQNNGV come from the germline V gene. For the CDR3, the DNA is TGTGCCAGCAGCTTATCGTCTAGCGGGAGCTACGAGCAGTACTTC. This codes for CASSLSSSGSYEQYF. The full variable domain, in which reference TRBV11-2 and TRBJ2-7 provide the parts outside the CDR3, is EAGVAQSPRYKIIEKRQSVAFWCNPISGHATLYWYQQILGQGPKLLIQFQNNGVVDDSQLPKDRFSAERLKGVDSTLKIQPAKLEDSAVYLCASSLSSSGSYEQYFGPGTRLTVT.

The CDR3 region has the DNA TGTGCCAGCAGTCCCGGGACAGCCTACGAGCAGTACTTC. This codes for CASSPGTAYEQYF. This chain links TRBV6-5 with TRBJ2-7, with 7 bases aligning to TRBD1. The trim removed 5 bases at V and 2 bases at J, leaving 3 bases unmatched. The CDR3 loop spans 13 amino acids. Germline lookup yields CDR1 MNHEY and CDR2 SVGAGI.

The chain couples TRBV7-2 to TRBJ2-1; 13 nucleotides match TRBD2. The CDR3 loop spans 16 amino acids. Germline V lookup: CDR1 SGHTA, CDR2 FQGNSA. V gave up 2 bases and J gave up 13 bases; unmatched junction bases: 11. This CDR3 is CASSLFGGLAGVVQFF. The DNA for the CDR3 is TGTGCCAGCAGCTTATTTGGCGGACTAGCGGGAGTAGTACAGTTCTTC.

The rearrangement uses TRBV6-4 and TRBJ2-5; 8 nucleotides agree with TRBD1. Trimming took 3 bases from V and 11 from J; bases not matched to a gene: 8. Germline V CDR1 and CDR2: MRHNA, SNTAGT. CDR3 length: 13 amino acids. In DNA form, the CDR3 reads TGTGCCAGCAGTGAATGGGACAGGAGTCCACAGTACTTC. Encoded protein: CASSEWDRSPQYF.

The genes are TRBV5-4 and TRBJ2-1, with TRBD2 as a possible D gene (7 bases). CDR3 length: 15 residues. Germline V gene lookup returns CDR1 SGHNT and CDR2 YYREEE (reference sequence). Trimming removed 1 base from V and 7 bases from J, with 15 bases in between. CDR3 bases: TGTGCCAGCAGCTTGTTGCGGGGGCCAGGGAATGAGCAGTTCTTC. Protein product: CASSLLRGPGNEQFF.

The genes are TRBV7-6 and TRBJ2-5, with D perhaps matching TRBD2 (6 bases). With 2 bases removed from V and 1 base from J, the gap between germline ends came to 8 bases. This CDR3 is built from 14 residues. Germline CDR1 and CDR2: SGHVS and FNYEAQ. CDR3 amino acids: CASSLWRGQETQYF. The CDR3 DNA follows: TGTGCCAGCAGCTTATGGAGGGGCCAAGAGACCCAGTACTTC. The complete variable domain, with remaining parts taken from reference TRBV7-6 and TRBJ2-5, reads GAGVSQSPRYKVTKRGQDVALRCDPISGHVSLYWYRQALGQGPEFLTYFNYEAQQDKSGLPNDRFSAERPEGSISTLTIQRTEQRDSAMYRCASSLWRGQETQYFGPGTRLLVL.

The J gene is TRBJ2-7, the V gene TRBV5-5; 10 bases are shared with TRBD2. This CDR3 is 14 amino acids long. The junction had 8 bases not matched to a gene; V was cut back by 4 bases and J by 7 bases. CDR1 is SGHKS, CDR2 YYEKEE, per germline (reference sequence). The CDR3 reads CASSAYLAGEEQYF. In DNA form, the CDR3 reads TGTGCCAGCAGCGCATACCTAGCGGGAGAAGAGCAGTACTTC.

The CDR3 DNA is TGTGCCAGCAGCGTAGACCTCATGCCACTGACTGAAGCTTTCTTT. Translating gives CASSVDLMPLTEAFF. The chain is built from TRBV9 and TRBJ1-1; no reliable D call. The CDR3 has 15 residues. With 0 bases removed from V and 5 bases from J, the gap between germline ends came to 14 bases. Germline CDR1 and CDR2: SGDLS and YYNGEE.

The V call is TRBV7-9, the J call TRBJ2-6; possible D gene TRBD2, 6 bases. V lost 3 bases, J lost 0 bases, and 6 bases lay in between. This CDR3 is 15 amino acids long. The germline V gene has CDR1 SEHNR and CDR2 FQNEAQ (reference sequence). DNA of the CDR3: TGTGCCAGCAGCTTGGGGGGCTCTGGGGCCAACGTCCTGACTTTC. Translating gives CASSLGGSGANVLTF.

This clone was seen a handful of times. V and J are TRBV28 and TRBJ2-5; 10 nucleotides agree with TRBD2. The CDR3 contains 14 residues. Germline lookup yields CDR1 MDHEN and CDR2 SYDVKM. V lost 8 bases, J lost 4 bases, and 7 bases stayed unmatched. CDR3 amino acids: CASHPSGRGETQYF. The CDR3 bases are TGTGCCAGCCATCCTAGCGGGAGAGGAGAGACCCAGTACTTC.

The genes are TRBV18 and TRBJ2-3, with TRBD2 identical over 7 bases. From germline, CDR1 is KGHSH and CDR2 LQKENI. V gave up 5 bases and J gave up 8 bases; unmatched junction bases: 16. The CDR3 is made up of 16 amino acids. The CDR3 DNA reads TGTGCCAGCTCAGCCGATTTCGGGGGGAGTGGCGTTACGCAGTATTTT. Its translation: CASSADFGGSGVTQYF.

The chain uses TRBV5-1 and TRBJ2-1; TRBD2 agrees at 13 bases. CDR3 length: 13 residues. V lost 8 bases to trimming and J lost 8 bases; unmatched junction nucleotides: 4. CDR1 is SGHRS, CDR2 YFSETQ, per germline. The CDR3 sequence: CASRLAGGHEQFF. In DNA form, the CDR3 reads TGCGCCAGTCGACTAGCGGGGGGTCATGAGCAGTTCTTC. The full variable domain, completed using reference TRBV5-1 and TRBJ2-1, is KAGVTQTPRYLIKTRGQQVTLSCSPISGHRSVSWYQQTPGQGLQFLFEYFSETQRNKGNFPGRFSGRQFSNSRSEMNVSTLELGDSALYLCASRLAGGHEQFFGPGTRLTVL.

The genes are TRBV18 and TRBJ1-2, with D maybe TRBD1 (5 bases). The V gene lost 2 bases and the J gene lost 5 bases, with 12 bases spanning the gap. Germline CDR1 KGHSH, CDR2 LQKENI. CDR3 size: 14 residues. In DNA form, the CDR3 reads TGTGCCAGCTCACCAGGGCAGGGATATTATGGCTACACCTTC. Its translation: CASSPGQGYYGYTF.

The V gene is TRBV10-2, the J gene TRBJ2-1; 10 bases match TRBD2. Germline loops: CDR1 WSHSY, CDR2 SAAADI. The CDR3 extends over 14 amino acids. As DNA, the CDR3 is TGCGCTACTCGAGCGGGGGGGCTTGGGAATGAGCAGTTCTTC. It encodes CATRAGGLGNEQFF.